This T cell receptor beta chain originates from a study of technical replicates of blood from a handful of donors. Generated by immunoSEQ multiplex PCR, the TCRdb table keeps only in-frame clones and is missing some. The table has about 75,000 clones, approximately 97% seen once. The clonotype was recovered from a human donor in good health. What was sequenced was T cells isolated from PBMCs.

The CDR3, as DNA: TGTGCCAGCAGCTTGCAGGGACAGGGTTATGAAAAACTGTTTTTT. Amino acids: CASSLQGQGYEKLFF. This chain joins TRBV5-4 and TRBJ1-4; TRBD1 matches at 9 bases. The germline CDR1 and CDR2 sequences are SGHNT and YYREEE (reference sequence). The CDR3 is 15 amino acids. Trimming removed 1 base from V and 6 bases from J; junction bases left unmatched: 4.